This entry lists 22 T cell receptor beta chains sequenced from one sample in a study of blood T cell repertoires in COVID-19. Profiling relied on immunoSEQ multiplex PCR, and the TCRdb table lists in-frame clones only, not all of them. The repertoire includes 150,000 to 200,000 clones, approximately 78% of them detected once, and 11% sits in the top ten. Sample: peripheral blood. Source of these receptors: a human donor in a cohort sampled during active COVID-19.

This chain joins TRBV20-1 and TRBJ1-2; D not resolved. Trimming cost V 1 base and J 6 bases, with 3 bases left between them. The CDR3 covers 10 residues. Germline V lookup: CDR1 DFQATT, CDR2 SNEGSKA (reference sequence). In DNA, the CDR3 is TGCAGTGCTAGAGTAAATGGCTACACCTTC. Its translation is CSARVNGYTF.

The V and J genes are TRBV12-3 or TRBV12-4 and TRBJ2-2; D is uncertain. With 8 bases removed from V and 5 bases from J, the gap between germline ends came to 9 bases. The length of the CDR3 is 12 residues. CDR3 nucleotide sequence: TGTGCCAGCTTTACGGAGACCGGGGAGCTGTTTTTT. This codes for CASFTETGELFF.

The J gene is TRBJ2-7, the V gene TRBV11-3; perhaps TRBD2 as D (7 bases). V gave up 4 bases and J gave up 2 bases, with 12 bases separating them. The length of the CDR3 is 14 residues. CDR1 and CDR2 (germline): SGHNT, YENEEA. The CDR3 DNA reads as TGTGCCAGCAGCTCCGGGGGGCTAACCTACGAGCAGTACTTC. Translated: CASSSGGLTYEQYF.

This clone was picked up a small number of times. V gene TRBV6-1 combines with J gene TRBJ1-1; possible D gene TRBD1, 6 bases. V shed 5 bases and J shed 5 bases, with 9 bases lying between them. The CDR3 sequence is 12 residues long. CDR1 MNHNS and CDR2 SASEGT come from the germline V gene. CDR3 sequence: CASSKQGTEAFF. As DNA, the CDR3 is TGTGCCAGCAGTAAACAGGGAACTGAAGCTTTCTTT.

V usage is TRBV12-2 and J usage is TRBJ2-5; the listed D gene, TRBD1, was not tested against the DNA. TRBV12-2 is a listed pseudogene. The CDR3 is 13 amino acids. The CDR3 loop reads CAQGQGTRETQYF. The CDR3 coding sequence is TGTGCACAAGGGCAGGGTACCAGGGAGACCCAGTACTTC.

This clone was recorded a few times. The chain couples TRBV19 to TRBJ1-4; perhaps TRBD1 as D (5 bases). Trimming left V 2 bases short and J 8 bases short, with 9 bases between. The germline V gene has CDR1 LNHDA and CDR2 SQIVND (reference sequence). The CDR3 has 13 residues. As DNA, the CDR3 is TGTGCCAGTAGTATATTACGACAGGAAAAACTGTTTTTT. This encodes CASSILRQEKLFF.

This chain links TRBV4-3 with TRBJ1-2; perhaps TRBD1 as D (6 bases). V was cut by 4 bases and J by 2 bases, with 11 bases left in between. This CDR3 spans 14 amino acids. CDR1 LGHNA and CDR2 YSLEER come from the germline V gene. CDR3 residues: CASSRAGANYGYTF. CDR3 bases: TGCGCCAGCAGCCGAGCAGGGGCGAACTATGGCTACACCTTC.

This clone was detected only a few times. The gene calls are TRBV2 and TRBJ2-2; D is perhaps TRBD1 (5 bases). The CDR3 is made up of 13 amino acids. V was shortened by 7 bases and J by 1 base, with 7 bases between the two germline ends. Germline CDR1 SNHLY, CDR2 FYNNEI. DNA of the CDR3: TGTGCCAGCACCCAGGGGAACACCGGGGAGCTGTTTTTT. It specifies CASTQGNTGELFF.

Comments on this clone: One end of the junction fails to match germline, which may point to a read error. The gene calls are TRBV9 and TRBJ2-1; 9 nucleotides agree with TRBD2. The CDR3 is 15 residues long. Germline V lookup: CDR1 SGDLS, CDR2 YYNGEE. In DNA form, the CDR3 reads TGTGTCAGCAGCGTCTTAGGCGGGAGGGCCGATGAGCAGTTCTTC. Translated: CVSSVLGGRADEQFF.

The CDR3 nucleotides read TGTGCCACCAGTGGAACACAGAGCAATCAGCCCCAGCATTTT. This gives the protein CATSGTQSNQPQHF. The chain employs TRBV24-1 and TRBJ1-5; D gene ambiguous. This CDR3 contains 14 residues. Trimming took off 5 bases at V and 1 base at J, with 8 bases between the two ends. Germline V gives CDR1 KGHDR, CDR2 SFDVKD.

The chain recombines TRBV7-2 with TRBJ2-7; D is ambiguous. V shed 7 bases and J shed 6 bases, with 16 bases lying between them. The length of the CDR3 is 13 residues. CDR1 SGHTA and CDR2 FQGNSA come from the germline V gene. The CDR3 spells CASTSVTYGEQYF. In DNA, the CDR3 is TGTGCCAGCACCTCGGTCACCTATGGCGAGCAGTACTTC. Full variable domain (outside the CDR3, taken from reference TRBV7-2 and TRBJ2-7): GAGVSQSPSNKVTEKGKDVELRCDPISGHTALYWYRQSLGQGLEFLIYFQGNSAPDKSGLPSDRFSAERTGGSVSTLTIQRTQQEDSAVYLCASTSVTYGEQYFGPGTRLTVT.

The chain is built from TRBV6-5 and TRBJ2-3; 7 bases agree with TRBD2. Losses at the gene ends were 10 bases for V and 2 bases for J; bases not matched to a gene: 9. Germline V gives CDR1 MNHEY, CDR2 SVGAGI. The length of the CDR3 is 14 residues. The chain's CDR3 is CATTLAVYTDTQYF. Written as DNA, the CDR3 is TGTGCCACGACGCTAGCGGTGTACACAGATACGCAGTATTTT.

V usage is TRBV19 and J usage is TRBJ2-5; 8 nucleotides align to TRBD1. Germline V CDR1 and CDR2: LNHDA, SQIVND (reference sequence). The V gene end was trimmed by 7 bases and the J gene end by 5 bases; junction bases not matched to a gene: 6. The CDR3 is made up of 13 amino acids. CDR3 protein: CASTRTGWETQYF. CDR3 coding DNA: TGTGCCAGTACCAGGACAGGGTGGGAGACCCAGTACTTC.

The CDR3 here is CASSLEYSYEQYF. The CDR3, as DNA: TGTGCCAGCAGCTTAGAGTACAGCTACGAGCAGTACTTC. The V and J genes are TRBV7-6 and TRBJ2-7; no definite D call. CDR1 is SGHVS and CDR2 is FNYEAQ in the germline V gene. V was cut by 1 base and J by 3 bases, with 7 bases left in between. This CDR3 region has 13 residues.

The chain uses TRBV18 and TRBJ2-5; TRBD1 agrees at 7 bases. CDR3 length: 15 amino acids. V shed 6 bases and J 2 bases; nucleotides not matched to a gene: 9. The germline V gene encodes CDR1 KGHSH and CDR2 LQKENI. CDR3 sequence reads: CASSHGTANQETQYF. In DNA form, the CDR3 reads TGTGCCAGCTCCCATGGGACAGCAAATCAAGAGACCCAGTACTTC.

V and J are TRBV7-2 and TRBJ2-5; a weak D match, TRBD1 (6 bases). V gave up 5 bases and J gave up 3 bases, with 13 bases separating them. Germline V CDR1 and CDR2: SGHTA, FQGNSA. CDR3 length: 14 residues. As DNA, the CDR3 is TGTGCCAGCAGCCAGGGGCGCCAGAAAGAGACCCAGTACTTC. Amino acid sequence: CASSQGRQKETQYF.

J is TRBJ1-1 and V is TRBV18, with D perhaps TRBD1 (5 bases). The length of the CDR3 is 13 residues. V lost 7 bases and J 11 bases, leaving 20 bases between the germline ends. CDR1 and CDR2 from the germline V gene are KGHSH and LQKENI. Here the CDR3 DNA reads TGTGCCAGCTTATCGAATAGGGGTAGTAGGGCTTTCTTT. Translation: CASLSNRGSRAFF.

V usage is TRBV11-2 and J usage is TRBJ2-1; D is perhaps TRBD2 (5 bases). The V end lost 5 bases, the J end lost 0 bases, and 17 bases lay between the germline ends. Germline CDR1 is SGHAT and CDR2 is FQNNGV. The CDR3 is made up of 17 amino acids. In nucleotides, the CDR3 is TGTGCCAGCAGCCCGAGAATGAGCGGATCCTCCTACAATGAGCAGTTCTTC. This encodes CASSPRMSGSSYNEQFF.

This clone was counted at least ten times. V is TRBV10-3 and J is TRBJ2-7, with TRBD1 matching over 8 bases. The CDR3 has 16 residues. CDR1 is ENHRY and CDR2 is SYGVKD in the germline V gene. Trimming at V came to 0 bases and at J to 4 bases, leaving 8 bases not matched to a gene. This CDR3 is CAISESGTGGDYEQYF. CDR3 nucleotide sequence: TGTGCCATCAGTGAGTCGGGAACAGGGGGTGATTACGAGCAGTACTTC.

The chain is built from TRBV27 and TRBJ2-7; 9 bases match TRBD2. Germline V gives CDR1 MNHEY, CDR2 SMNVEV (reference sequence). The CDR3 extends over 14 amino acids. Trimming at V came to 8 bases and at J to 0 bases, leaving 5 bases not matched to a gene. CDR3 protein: CASRLAGSSYEQYF. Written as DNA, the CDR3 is TGTGCCAGCCGGCTAGCGGGAAGCTCCTACGAGCAGTACTTC.

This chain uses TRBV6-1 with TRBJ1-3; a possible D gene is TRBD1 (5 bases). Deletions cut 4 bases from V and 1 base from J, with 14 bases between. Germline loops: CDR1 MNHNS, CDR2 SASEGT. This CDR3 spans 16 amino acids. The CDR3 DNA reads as TGTGCCAGCAGTGGGATGGACACGAATTCTGGAAACACCATATATTTT. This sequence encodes CASSGMDTNSGNTIYF.

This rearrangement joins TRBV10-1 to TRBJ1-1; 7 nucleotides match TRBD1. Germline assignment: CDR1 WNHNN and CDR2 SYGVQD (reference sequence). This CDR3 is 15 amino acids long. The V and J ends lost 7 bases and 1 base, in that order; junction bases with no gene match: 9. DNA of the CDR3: TGCGCCAGCAACATCGGGACAGCGGGGAACACTGAAGCTTTCTTT. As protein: CASNIGTAGNTEAFF.